This T cell receptor beta chain was sequenced for a study of blood T cell repertoires in COVID-19. This clone was counted a single time. Data came from immunoSEQ multiplex PCR; TCRdb stores just in-frame clones and leaves some out. The table includes more than 150,000 clones, around 91% detected once. The sequencing input was peripheral blood. The sequence derives from a woman between 35 and 50 years old with acute or convalescent COVID-19.

The CDR3 bases are TGTGCCAGCAGCGTAGTCGGCGGGGGGCGGGGAGATACGCAGTATTTT. This gives the protein CASSVVGGGRGDTQYF. The chain has TRBV9 and TRBJ2-3; TRBD2 agrees at 8 bases. Looked up from germline, CDR1 is SGDLS and CDR2 is YYNGEE. CDR3 length: 16 residues. The J segment lost 5 bases and the V segment lost 0 bases, leaving 8 bases of the junction unmatched. The full variable domain, in which reference TRBV9 and TRBJ2-3 provide the parts outside the CDR3, is DSGVTQTPKHLITATGQRVTLRCSPRSGDLSVYWYQQSLDQGLQFLIQYYNGEERAKGNILERFSAQQFPDLHSELNLSSLELGDSALYFCASSVVGGGRGDTQYFGPGTRLTVL.